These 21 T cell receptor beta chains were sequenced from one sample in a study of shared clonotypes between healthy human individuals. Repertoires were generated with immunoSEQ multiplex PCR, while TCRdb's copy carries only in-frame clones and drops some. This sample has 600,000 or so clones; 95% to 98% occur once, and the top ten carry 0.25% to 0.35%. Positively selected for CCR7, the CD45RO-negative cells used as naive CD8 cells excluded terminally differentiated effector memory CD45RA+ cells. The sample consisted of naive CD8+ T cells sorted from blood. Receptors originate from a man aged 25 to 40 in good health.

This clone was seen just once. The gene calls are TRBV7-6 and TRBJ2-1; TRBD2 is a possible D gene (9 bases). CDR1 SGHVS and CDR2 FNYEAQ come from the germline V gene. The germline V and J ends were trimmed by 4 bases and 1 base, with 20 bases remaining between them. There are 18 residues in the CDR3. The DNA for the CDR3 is TGTGCCAGCAGCTCAGGGACAGGTAGCGGGAGTTCCTACAATGAGCAGTTCTTC. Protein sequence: CASSSGTGSGSSYNEQFF.

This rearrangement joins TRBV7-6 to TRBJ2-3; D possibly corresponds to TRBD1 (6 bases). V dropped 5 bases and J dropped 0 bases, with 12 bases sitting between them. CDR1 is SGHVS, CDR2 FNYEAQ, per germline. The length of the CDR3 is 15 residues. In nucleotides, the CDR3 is TGTGCCAGCAGCCGATGGACAGCTAGCACAGATACGCAGTATTTT. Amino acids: CASSRWTASTDTQYF.

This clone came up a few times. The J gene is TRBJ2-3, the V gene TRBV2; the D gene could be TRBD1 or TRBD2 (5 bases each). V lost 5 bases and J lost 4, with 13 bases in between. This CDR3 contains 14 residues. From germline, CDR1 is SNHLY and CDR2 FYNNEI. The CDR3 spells CASSQRGVADTQYF. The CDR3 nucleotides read TGTGCCAGCAGTCAGAGAGGGGTGGCAGATACGCAGTATTTT. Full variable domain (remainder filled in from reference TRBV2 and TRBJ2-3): EPEVTQTPSHQVTQMGQEVILRCVPISNHLYFYWYRQILGQKVEFLVSFYNNEISEKSEIFDDQFSVERPDGSNFTLKIRSTKLEDSAMYFCASSQRGVADTQYFGPGTRLTVL.

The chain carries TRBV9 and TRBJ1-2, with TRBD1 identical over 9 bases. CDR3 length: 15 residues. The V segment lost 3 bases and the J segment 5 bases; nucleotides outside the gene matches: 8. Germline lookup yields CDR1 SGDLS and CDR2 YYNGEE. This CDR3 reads CASSGPGTGMYGYTF. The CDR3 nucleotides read TGTGCCAGCAGCGGCCCGGGGACAGGGATGTATGGCTACACCTTC.

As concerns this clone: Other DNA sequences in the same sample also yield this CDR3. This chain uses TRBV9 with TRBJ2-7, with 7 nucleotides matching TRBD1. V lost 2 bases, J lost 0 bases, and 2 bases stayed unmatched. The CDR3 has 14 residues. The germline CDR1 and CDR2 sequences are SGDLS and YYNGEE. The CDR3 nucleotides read TGTGCCAGCAGCGTGGGACAGACCTCCTACGAGCAGTACTTC. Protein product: CASSVGQTSYEQYF.

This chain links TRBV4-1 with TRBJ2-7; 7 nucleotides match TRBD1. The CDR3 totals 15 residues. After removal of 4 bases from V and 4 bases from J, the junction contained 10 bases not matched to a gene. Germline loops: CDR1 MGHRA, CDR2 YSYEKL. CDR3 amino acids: CASSLRQGSGYEQYF. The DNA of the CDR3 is TGCGCCAGCAGCCTTCGACAGGGAAGTGGGTACGAGCAGTACTTC.

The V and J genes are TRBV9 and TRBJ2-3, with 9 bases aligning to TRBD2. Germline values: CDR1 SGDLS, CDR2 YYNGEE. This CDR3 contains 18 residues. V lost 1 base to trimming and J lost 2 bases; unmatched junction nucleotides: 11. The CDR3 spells CASSVKAGGVVHTDTQYF. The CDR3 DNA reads TGTGCCAGCAGCGTAAAAGCGGGAGGCGTAGTTCACACAGATACGCAGTATTTT.

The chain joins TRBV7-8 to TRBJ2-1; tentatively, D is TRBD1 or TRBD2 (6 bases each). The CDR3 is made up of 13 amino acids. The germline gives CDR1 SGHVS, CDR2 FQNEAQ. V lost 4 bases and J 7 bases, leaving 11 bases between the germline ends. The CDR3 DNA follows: TGTGCCAGCAGCTCCTGGGGGGCTAATGAGCAGTTCTTC. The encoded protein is CASSSWGANEQFF.

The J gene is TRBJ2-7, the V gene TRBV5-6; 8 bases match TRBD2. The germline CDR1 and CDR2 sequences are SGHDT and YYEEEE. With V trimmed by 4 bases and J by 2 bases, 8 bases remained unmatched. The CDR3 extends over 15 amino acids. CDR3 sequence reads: CASSPGGAPTYEQYF. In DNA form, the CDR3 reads TGTGCCAGCAGCCCGGGAGGGGCCCCAACCTACGAGCAGTACTTC. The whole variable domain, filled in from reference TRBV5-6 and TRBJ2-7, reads DAGVTQSPTHLIKTRGQQVTLRCSPKSGHDTVSWYQQALGQGPQFIFQYYEEEERQRGNFPDRFSGHQFPNYSSELNVNALLLGDSALYLCASSPGGAPTYEQYFGPGTRLTVT.

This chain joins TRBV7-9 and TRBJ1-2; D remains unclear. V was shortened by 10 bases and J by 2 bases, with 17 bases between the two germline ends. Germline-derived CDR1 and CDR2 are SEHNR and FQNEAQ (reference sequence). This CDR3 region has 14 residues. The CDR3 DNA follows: TGTGCCATCAATCAGCTAGGGAGCAACTATGGCTACACCTTC. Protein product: CAINQLGSNYGYTF.

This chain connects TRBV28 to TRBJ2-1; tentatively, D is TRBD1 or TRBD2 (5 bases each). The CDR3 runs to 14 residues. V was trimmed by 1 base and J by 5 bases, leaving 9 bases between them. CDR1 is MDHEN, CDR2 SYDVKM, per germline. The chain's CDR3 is CASSLSGTNNEQFF. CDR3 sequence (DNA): TGTGCCAGCAGTTTATCCGGGACCAACAATGAGCAGTTCTTC.

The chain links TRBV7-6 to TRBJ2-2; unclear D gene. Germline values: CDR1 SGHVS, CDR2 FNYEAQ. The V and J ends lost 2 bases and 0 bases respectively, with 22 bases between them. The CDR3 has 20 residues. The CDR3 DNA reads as TGTGCCAGCAGCTTAAGTTCCTTGGTGCTGGCCAACGCGAACACCGGGGAGCTGTTTTTT. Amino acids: CASSLSSLVLANANTGELFF. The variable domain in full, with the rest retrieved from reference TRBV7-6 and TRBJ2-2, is GAGVSQSPRYKVTKRGQDVALRCDPISGHVSLYWYRQALGQGPEFLTYFNYEAQQDKSGLPNDRFSAERPEGSISTLTIQRTEQRDSAMYRCASSLSSLVLANANTGELFFGEGSRLTVL.

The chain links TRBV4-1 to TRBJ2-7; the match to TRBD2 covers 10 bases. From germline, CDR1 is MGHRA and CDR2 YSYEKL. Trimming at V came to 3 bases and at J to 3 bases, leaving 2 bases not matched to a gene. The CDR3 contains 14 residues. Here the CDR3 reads CASSHPSGSYEQYF. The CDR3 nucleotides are TGCGCCAGCAGCCATCCTAGCGGGAGCTACGAGCAGTACTTC.

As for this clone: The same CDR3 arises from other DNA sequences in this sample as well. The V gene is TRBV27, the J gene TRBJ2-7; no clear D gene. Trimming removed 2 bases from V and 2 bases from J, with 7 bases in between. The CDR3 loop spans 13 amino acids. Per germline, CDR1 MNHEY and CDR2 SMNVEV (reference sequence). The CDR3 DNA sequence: TGTGCCAGCAGTTTACGTTTCGCCTACGAGCAGTACTTC. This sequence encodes CASSLRFAYEQYF.

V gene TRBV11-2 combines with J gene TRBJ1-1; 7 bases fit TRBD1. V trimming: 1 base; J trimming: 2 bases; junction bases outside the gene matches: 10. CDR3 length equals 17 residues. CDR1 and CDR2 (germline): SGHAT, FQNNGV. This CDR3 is CASSLVWQGVGNTEAFF. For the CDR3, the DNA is TGTGCCAGCAGCTTAGTTTGGCAGGGGGTGGGAAACACTGAAGCTTTCTTT.

The CDR3 is CASSLAARGYEQYF. In DNA form, the CDR3 reads TGTGCCAGCAGCTTAGCGGCCAGGGGGTACGAGCAGTACTTC. This chain connects TRBV7-7 to TRBJ2-7; 7 bases align to TRBD1. With 0 bases clipped from V and 4 bases from J, the junction kept 3 bases outside the gene matches. This CDR3 comprises 14 residues. CDR1 SSHAT and CDR2 FNYEAQ come from the germline V gene (reference sequence).

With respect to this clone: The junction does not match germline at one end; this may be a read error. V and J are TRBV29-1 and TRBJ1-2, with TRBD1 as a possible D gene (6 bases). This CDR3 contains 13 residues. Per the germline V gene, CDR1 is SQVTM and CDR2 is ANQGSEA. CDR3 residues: CSVVQGPNYGYTF. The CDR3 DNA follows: TGCAGCGTTGTACAGGGCCCTAATTATGGCTACACCTTC.

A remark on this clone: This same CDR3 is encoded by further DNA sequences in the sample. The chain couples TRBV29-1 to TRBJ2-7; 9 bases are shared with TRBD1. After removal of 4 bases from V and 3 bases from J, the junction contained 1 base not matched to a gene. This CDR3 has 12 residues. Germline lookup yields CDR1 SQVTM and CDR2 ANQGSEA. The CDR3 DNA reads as TGCAGCGTTGCGGGACAGGGCTACGAGCAGTACTTC. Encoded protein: CSVAGQGYEQYF.

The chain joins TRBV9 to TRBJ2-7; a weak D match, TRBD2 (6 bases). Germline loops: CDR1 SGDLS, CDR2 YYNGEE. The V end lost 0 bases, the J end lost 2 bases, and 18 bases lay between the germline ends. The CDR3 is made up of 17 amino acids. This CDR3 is CASSVGVVEGRTYEQYF. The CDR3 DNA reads TGTGCCAGCAGCGTAGGGGTCGTGGAGGGGAGAACCTACGAGCAGTACTTC. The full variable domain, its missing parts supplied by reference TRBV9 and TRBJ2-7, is DSGVTQTPKHLITATGQRVTLRCSPRSGDLSVYWYQQSLDQGLQFLIQYYNGEERAKGNILERFSAQQFPDLHSELNLSSLELGDSALYFCASSVGVVEGRTYEQYFGPGTRLTVT.

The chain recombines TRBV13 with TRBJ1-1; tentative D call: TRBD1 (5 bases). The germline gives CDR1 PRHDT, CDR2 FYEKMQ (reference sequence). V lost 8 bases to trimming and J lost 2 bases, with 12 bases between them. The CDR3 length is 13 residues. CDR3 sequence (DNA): TGTGCCAGCTCCGGGGACTCCAACACTGAAGCTTTCTTT. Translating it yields CASSGDSNTEAFF.

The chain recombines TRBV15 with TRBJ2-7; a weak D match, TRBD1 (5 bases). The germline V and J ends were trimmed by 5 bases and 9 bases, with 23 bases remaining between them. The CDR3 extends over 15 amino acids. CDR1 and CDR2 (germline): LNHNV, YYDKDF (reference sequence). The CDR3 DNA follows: TGTGCCACCAGCGGCGCTGGTGGACACCTTGATATGCAGTACTTC. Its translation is CATSGAGGHLDMQYF.